The clone carrying this TCR beta chain was counted between two and nine times. Its target is unknown. The V and J ends lost 5 bases and 7 bases respectively, with 17 bases between them. Germline V gene data show CDR1 as MNHNS and CDR2 as SASEGT. CDR3 length: 15 residues. The data were taken from a study of T cells in Graves' hyperthyroidism and ophthalmopathy. Overall study: Peripheral blood was obtained at initial diagnosis, preceding any treatment. Study-level findings and limits: The majority of expanded thyroid clonotypes above 0.001 also appeared in blood.

Uncontrolled infection, other autoimmune disease, pregnancy or lactation led to exclusion. The PBMCs studied were ones that came from 8.5 to 10 ml fresh peripheral blood. RNA transcripts served as the template for amplifying TCR beta CDR3 regions. When the TCR CDR3 underwent first-round RT-PCR, the HTBI primer set was used. TCRdb reanalysed the multiplex PCR reads using MiXCR and keeps one entry per CDR3 protein. The repertoire includes around 620,000 distinct CDR3 sequences, about 17% of them detected once, and 3.5% to 4% sits in the top ten. The gene calls are TRBV6-1 and TRBJ1-4; D is undetermined. The clonotype was recovered from a woman aged 25 to 39 with Graves' hyperthyroidism. Sequenced material: blood. CDR3 residues: CASSSSHLRSEKLFF. CDR3 in DNA: TGTGCCAGCAGTTCGTCACATCTTCGGAGTGAAAAACTGTTTTTT.